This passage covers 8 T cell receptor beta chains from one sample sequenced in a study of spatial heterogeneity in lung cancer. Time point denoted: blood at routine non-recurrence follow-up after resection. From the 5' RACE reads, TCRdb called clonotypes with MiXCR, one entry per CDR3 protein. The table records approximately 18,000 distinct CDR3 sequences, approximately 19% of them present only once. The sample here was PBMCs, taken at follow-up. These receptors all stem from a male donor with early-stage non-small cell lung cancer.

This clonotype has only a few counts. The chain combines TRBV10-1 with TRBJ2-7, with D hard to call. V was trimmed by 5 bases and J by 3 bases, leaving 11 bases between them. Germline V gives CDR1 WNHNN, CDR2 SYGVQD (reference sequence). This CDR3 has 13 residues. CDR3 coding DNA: TGCGCCAGCAGTTCTCAGGAGAGCTACGAGCAGTACTTC. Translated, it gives CASSSQESYEQYF.

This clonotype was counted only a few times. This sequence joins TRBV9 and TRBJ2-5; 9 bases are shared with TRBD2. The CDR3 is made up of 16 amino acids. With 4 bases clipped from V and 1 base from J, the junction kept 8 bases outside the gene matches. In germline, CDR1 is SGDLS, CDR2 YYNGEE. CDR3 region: CASSPRAGGSQETQYF. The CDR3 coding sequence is TGTGCCAGCAGCCCTAGAGCGGGGGGCAGCCAAGAGACCCAGTACTTC.

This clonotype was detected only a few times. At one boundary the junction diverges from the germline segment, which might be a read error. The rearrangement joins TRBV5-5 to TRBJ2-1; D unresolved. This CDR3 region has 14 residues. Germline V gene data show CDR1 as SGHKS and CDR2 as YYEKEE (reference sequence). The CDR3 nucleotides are TGTGTCAGCAGAACCTTAAGCTCCTACAATGAGCAGTTCTTC. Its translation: CVSRTLSSYNEQFF.

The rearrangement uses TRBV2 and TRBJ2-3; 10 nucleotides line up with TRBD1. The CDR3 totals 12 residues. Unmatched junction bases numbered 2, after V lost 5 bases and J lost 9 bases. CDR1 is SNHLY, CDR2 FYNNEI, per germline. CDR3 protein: CASSPDRGTQYF. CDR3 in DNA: TGTGCCAGCAGTCCGGACAGGGGGACGCAGTATTTT.

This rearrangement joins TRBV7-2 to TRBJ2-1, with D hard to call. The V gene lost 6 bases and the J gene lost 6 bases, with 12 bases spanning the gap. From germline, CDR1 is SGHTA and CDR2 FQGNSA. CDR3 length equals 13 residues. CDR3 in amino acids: CASSWLSLNEQFF. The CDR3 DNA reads TGTGCCAGCAGTTGGTTGTCTCTCAATGAGCAGTTCTTC.

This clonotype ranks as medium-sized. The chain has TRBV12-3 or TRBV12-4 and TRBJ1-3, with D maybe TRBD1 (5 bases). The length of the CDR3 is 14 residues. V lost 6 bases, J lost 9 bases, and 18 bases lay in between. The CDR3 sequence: CASSSPFGAATIYF. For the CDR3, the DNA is TGTGCCAGCAGCTCACCCTTCGGGGCCGCCACCATATATTTT.

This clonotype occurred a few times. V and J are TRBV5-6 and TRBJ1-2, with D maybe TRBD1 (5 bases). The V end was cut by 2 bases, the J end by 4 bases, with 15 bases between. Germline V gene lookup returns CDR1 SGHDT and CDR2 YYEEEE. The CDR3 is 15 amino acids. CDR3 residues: CASSLELARAYGYTF. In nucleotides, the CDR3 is TGTGCCAGCAGCTTAGAGTTGGCCAGGGCCTATGGCTACACCTTC.

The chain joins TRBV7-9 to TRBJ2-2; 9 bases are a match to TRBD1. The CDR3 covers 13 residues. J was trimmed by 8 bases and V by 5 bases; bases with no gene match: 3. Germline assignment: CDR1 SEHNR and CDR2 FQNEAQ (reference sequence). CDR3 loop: CASSDRGKGELFF. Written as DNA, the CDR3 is TGTGCCAGCAGCGACAGGGGGAAGGGGGAGCTGTTTTTT.